The 11 T cell receptor beta chains listed next were all sequenced from one sample in a study of blood T cell repertoires in COVID-19. TCRdb's copy holds only in-frame clones and misses some; the assay was immunoSEQ multiplex PCR. The sample includes around 180,000 clones, around 67% of them seen just once. The sample comprised peripheral blood. The source of these receptors is an elderly woman with acute or convalescent COVID-19.

The J gene is TRBJ2-7, the V gene TRBV28, with TRBD1 as a possible D gene (6 bases). V was clipped by 5 bases and J by 3 bases, with 20 bases between them. Germline assignment: CDR1 MDHEN and CDR2 SYDVKM. There are 16 residues in the CDR3. The CDR3 DNA reads TGTGCCAGCAGTCCGCATACAGGGATTGGGGTCTACGAGCAGTACTTC. Translation: CASSPHTGIGVYEQYF. The variable domain in full, with the rest retrieved from reference TRBV28 and TRBJ2-7, is DVKVTQSSRYLVKRTGEKVFLECVQDMDHENMFWYRQDPGLGLRLIYFSYDVKMKEKGDIPEGYSVSREKKERFSLILESASTNQTSMYLCASSPHTGIGVYEQYFGPGTRLTVT.

The V gene is TRBV6-1, the J gene TRBJ1-6; D is uncertain. Trimming pared 1 base from V and 0 bases from J, leaving 10 bases between. The CDR3 has 17 amino acids. CDR1 and CDR2 (germline): MNHNS, SASEGT. DNA of the CDR3: TGTGCCAGCAGTGAAGTGGAGGGTTACTCCTATAATTCACCCCTCCACTTT. Encoded protein: CASSEVEGYSYNSPLHF.

The chain recombines TRBV6-5 with TRBJ2-1; 8 bases are shared with TRBD1. In germline, CDR1 is MNHEY, CDR2 SVGAGI. CDR3 length: 13 residues. Trimming took 6 bases from V and 5 from J; bases not matched to a gene: 3. The CDR3 bases are TGTGCCAGCAGGGCGGACAGGGACAATGAGCAGTTCTTC. Translation gives CASRADRDNEQFF.

The chain is built from TRBV3-1 (or the pseudogene TRBV3-2) and TRBJ2-1; 10 bases line up with TRBD2. Per the germline V gene, CDR1 is LGHDT and CDR2 is YNNKEL (reference sequence). CDR3 length: 19 residues. The ends lost 4 bases at V and 0 bases at J; junction bases unmatched: 12. CDR3 DNA: TGTGCCAGCAGCCTTACTAGGGGTAGCGGGAGGTACTCCTACAATGAGCAGTTCTTC. Amino acids: CASSLTRGSGRYSYNEQFF.

The chain links TRBV7-2 to TRBJ1-5, with 7 bases lining up with TRBD1. The germline CDR1 and CDR2 sequences are SGHTA and FQGNSA. Unmatched junction bases numbered 5, after V lost 7 bases and J lost 5 bases. The CDR3 runs to 13 residues. The CDR3 sequence is CASTIDRDQPQHF. The CDR3 DNA sequence: TGTGCCAGCACTATCGACAGGGATCAGCCCCAGCATTTT.

The chain uses TRBV28 and TRBJ1-5; TRBD1 is a possible D gene (5 bases). The ends were cut back, 3 bases at V and 7 bases at J, with 13 bases in the middle. CDR1 is MDHEN, CDR2 SYDVKM, per germline. The CDR3 consists of 14 residues. CDR3 coding DNA: TGTGCCAGCAGTTTCGCTACAGGCGCGCAGCCCCAGCATTTT. It yields the protein CASSFATGAQPQHF.

The chain has TRBV19 and TRBJ2-1, with TRBD2 identical over 14 bases. Looked up from germline, CDR1 is LNHDA and CDR2 is SQIVND (reference sequence). The CDR3 is 16 amino acids. V lost 6 bases, J lost 10 bases, and 11 bases stayed unmatched. The CDR3 coding sequence is TGTGCCAGTAGAGACCGGGGACTAGCGGGAGCCAACGAGCAGTTCTTC. Residues: CASRDRGLAGANEQFF.

The chain employs TRBV9 and TRBJ2-2; weak D call: TRBD1 (5 bases). This CDR3 has 15 amino acids. CDR1 is SGDLS, CDR2 YYNGEE, per germline. V dropped 4 bases and J dropped 5 bases, with 15 bases sitting between them. CDR3 in DNA: TGTGCCAGCAGCACCCTCCCAGGGCCGACCGGGGAGCTGTTTTTT. It specifies CASSTLPGPTGELFF. The full variable domain, completed using reference TRBV9 and TRBJ2-2, is DSGVTQTPKHLITATGQRVTLRCSPRSGDLSVYWYQQSLDQGLQFLIQYYNGEERAKGNILERFSAQQFPDLHSELNLSSLELGDSALYFCASSTLPGPTGELFFGEGSRLTVL.

The rearrangement links TRBV27 to TRBJ2-3, with TRBD2 matching 9 bases. The CDR3 is 17 amino acids. Germline V gene data show CDR1 as MNHEY and CDR2 as SMNVEV (reference sequence). Unmatched junction bases numbered 9, after V lost 4 bases and J lost 1 base. The CDR3 DNA sequence: TGTGCCAGCAGTTCCCCCGGCTTAGCGGGAGGCACAGATACGCAGTATTTT. Translating it yields CASSSPGLAGGTDTQYF.

The chain couples TRBV18 to TRBJ2-1; 8 bases line up with TRBD1. Losses at the gene ends were 0 bases for V and 0 bases for J; bases not matched to a gene: 10. Germline CDR1 and CDR2: KGHSH and LQKENI. This CDR3 has 19 residues. In DNA, the CDR3 is TGTGCCAGCTCACCACCGACAGGGGCACAGGGGAGCTCCTACAATGAGCAGTTCTTC. It encodes CASSPPTGAQGSSYNEQFF. The entire variable domain, with the rest obtained from reference TRBV18 and TRBJ2-1, is as follows: NAGVMQNPRHLVRRRGQEARLRCSPMKGHSHVYWYRQLPEEGLKFMVYLQKENIIDESGMPKERFSAEFPKEGPSILRIQQVVRGDSAAYFCASSPPTGAQGSSYNEQFFGPGTRLTVL.

This rearrangement joins TRBV28 to TRBJ2-7; D possibly corresponds to TRBD2 (6 bases). The V end was cut by 5 bases, the J end by 3 bases, with 17 bases between. CDR3 length: 15 residues. Germline V lookup: CDR1 MDHEN, CDR2 SYDVKM. The CDR3 DNA reads as TGTGCCAGCAGTACCAGAGGAGGGCTGGTCTACGAGCAGTACTTC. Its translation: CASSTRGGLVYEQYF.